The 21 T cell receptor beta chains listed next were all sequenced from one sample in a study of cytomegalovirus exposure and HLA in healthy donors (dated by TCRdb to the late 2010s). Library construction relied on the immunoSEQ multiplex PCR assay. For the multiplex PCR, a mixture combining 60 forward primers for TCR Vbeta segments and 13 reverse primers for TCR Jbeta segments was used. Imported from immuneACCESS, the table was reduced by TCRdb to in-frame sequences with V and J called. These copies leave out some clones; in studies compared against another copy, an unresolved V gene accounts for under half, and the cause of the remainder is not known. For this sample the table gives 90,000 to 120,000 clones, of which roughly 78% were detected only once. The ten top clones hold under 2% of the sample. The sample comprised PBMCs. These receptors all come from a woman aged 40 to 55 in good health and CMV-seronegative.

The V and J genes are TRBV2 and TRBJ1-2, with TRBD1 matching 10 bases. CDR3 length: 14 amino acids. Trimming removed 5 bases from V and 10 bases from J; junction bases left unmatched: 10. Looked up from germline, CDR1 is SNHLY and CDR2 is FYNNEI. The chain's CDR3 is CASSSDGTGAFYTF. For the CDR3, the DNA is TGTGCCAGCAGTAGTGACGGGACAGGGGCTTTCTACACCTTC. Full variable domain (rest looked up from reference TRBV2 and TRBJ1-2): EPEVTQTPSHQVTQMGQEVILRCVPISNHLYFYWYRQILGQKVEFLVSFYNNEISEKSEIFDDQFSVERPDGSNFTLKIRSTKLEDSAMYFCASSSDGTGAFYTFGSGTRLTVV.

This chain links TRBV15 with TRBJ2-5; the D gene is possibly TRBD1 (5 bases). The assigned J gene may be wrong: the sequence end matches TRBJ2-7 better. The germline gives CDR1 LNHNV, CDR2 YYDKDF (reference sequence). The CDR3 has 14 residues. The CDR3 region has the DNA TGTGCCACCAGCAGAGATCTCGACAGCTACGAGCAGTACTTC. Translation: CATSRDLDSYEQYF.

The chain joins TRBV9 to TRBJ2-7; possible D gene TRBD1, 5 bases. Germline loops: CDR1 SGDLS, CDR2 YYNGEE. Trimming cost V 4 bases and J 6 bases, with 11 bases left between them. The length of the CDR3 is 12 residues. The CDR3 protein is CASSSGMGEQYF. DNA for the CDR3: TGTGCCAGCAGCTCAGGGATGGGCGAGCAGTACTTC.

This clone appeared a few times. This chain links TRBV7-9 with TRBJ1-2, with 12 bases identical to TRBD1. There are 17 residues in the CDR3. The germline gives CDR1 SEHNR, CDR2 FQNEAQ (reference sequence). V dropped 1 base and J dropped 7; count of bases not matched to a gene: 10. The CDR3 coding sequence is TGTGCCAGCAGCTTAGAGGGGGGGACAGGGGGCGCGAGTGGCTACACCTTC. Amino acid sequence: CASSLEGGTGGASGYTF.

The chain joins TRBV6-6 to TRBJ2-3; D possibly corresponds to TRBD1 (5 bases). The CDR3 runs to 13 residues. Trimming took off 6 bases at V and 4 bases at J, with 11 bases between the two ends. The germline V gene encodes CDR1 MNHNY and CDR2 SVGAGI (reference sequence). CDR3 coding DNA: TGTGCCAGCAGGGGGCGCCAGGCAGATACGCAGTATTTT. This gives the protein CASRGRQADTQYF.

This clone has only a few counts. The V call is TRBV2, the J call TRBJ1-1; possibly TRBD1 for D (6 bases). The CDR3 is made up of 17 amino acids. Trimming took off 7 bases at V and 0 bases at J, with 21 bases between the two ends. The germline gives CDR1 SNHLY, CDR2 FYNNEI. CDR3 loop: CASTFGQRGRLNTEAFF. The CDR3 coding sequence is TGTGCCAGCACCTTCGGACAGCGGGGGAGGTTGAACACTGAAGCTTTCTTT.

The CDR3: CASMKATGGNLNQPQHF. Written as DNA, the CDR3 is TGTGCCAGTATGAAAGCCACCGGGGGGAACCTGAATCAGCCCCAGCATTTT. The genes are TRBV19 and TRBJ1-5, with D perhaps matching TRBD1 (5 bases). The germline V gene has CDR1 LNHDA and CDR2 SQIVND (reference sequence). The CDR3 spans 17 residues. The germline V and J ends were trimmed by 7 bases and 4 bases, with 23 bases remaining between them.

The CDR3, as DNA: TGCGCCAGCAAGTCTGGACAGGGGTCCTACGAGCAGTACTTC. Its protein product is CASKSGQGSYEQYF. This chain joins TRBV5-1 and TRBJ2-7, with 9 positions matching TRBD1. The length of the CDR3 is 14 residues. The V and J ends lost 6 bases and 1 base, in that order; junction bases with no gene match: 5. Germline loops: CDR1 SGHRS, CDR2 YFSETQ. The full variable domain, completed using reference TRBV5-1 and TRBJ2-7, is KAGVTQTPRYLIKTRGQQVTLSCSPISGHRSVSWYQQTPGQGLQFLFEYFSETQRNKGNFPGRFSGRQFSNSRSEMNVSTLELGDSALYLCASKSGQGSYEQYFGPGTRLTVT.

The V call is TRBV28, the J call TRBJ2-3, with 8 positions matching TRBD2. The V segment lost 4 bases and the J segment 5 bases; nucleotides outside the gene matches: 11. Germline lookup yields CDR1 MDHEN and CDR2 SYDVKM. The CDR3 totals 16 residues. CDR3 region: CASSSTGAGGQDTQYF. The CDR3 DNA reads TGTGCCAGCAGTTCGACGGGGGCGGGGGGCCAAGATACGCAGTATTTT. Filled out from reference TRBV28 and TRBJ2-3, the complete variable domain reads DVKVTQSSRYLVKRTGEKVFLECVQDMDHENMFWYRQDPGLGLRLIYFSYDVKMKEKGDIPEGYSVSREKKERFSLILESASTNQTSMYLCASSSTGAGGQDTQYFGPGTRLTVL.

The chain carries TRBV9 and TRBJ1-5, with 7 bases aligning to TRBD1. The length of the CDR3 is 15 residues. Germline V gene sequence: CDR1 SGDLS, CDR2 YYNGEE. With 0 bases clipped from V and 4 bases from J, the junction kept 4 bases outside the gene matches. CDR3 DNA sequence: TGTGCCAGCAGCGTAGAGGGACAGCCAAATCAGCCCCAGCATTTT. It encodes CASSVEGQPNQPQHF.

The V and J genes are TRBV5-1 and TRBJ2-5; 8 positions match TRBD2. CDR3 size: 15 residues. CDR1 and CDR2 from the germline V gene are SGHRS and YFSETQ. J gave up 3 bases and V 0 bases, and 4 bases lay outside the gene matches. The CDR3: CASSLGGSGKETQYF. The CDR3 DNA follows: TGCGCCAGCAGCTTGGGAGGTAGCGGGAAAGAGACCCAGTACTTC.

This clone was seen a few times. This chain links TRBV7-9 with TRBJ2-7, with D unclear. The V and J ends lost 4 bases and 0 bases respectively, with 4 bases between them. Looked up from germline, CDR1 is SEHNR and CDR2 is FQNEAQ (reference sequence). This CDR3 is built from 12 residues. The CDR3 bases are TGTGCCAGCAGCTCAGTCTCCTACGAGCAGTACTTC. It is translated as CASSSVSYEQYF.

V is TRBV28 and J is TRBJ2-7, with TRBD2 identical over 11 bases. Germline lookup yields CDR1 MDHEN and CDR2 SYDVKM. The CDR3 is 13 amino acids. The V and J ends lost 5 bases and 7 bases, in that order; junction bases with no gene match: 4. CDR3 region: CASSRGLAGEQYF. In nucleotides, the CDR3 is TGTGCCAGCAGTCGCGGACTAGCGGGTGAGCAGTACTTC.

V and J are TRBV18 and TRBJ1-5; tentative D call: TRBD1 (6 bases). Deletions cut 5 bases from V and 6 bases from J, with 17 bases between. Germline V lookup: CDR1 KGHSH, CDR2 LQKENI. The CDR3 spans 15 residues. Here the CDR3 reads CASSRGQGLSQPQHF. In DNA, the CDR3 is TGTGCCAGCTCAAGGGGTCAGGGGTTAAGTCAGCCCCAGCATTTT.

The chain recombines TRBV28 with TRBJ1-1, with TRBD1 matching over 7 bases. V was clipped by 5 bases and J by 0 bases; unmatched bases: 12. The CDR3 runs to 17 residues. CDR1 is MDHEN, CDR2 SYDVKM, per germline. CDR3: CASSPSRQGYVNTEAFF. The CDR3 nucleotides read TGTGCCAGCAGTCCTTCTCGACAGGGATACGTGAACACTGAAGCTTTCTTT.

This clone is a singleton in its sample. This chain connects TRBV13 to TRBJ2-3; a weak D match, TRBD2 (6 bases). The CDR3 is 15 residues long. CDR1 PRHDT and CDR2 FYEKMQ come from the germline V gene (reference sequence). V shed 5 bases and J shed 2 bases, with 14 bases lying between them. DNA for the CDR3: TGTGCCAGCAGCACCTCTAGCGAGTACACAGATACGCAGTATTTT. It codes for CASSTSSEYTDTQYF. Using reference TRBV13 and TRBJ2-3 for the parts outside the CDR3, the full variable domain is AAGVIQSPRHLIKEKRETATLKCYPIPRHDTVYWYQQGPGQDPQFLISFYEKMQSDKGSIPDRFSAQQFSDYHSELNMSSLELGDSALYFCASSTSSEYTDTQYFGPGTRLTVL.

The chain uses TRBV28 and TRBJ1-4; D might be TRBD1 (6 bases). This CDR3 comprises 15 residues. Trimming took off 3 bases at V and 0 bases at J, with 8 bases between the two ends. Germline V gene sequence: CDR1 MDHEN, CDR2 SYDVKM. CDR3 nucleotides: TGTGCCAGCAGTTTTAGGGGGTCAACTAATGAAAAACTGTTTTTT. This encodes CASSFRGSTNEKLFF.

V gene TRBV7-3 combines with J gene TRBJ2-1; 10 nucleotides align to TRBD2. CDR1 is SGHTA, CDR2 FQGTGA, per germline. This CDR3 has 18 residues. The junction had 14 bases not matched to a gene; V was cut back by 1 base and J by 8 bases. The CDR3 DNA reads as TGTGCCAGCAGCTTAAGAAAGACCGGGACTAGCGTGCAGGATGAGCAGTTCTTC. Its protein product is CASSLRKTGTSVQDEQFF.

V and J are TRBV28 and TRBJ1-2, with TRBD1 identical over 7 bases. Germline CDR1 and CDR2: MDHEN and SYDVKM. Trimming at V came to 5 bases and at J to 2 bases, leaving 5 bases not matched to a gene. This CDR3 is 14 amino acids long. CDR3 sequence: CASSPDRDNYGYTF. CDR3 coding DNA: TGTGCCAGCAGTCCCGACAGGGACAACTATGGCTACACCTTC.

As DNA, the CDR3 is TGTGCCAGCAGCCAAAGGGGGAGAGAGAGGAACACTGAAGCTTTCTTT. It encodes CASSQRGRERNTEAFF. The rearrangement uses TRBV4-2 and TRBJ1-1, with D perhaps TRBD1 (6 bases). Germline assignment: CDR1 LGHNA and CDR2 YNFKEQ. V lost 2 bases and J lost 1, with 14 bases in between. The length of the CDR3 is 16 residues.

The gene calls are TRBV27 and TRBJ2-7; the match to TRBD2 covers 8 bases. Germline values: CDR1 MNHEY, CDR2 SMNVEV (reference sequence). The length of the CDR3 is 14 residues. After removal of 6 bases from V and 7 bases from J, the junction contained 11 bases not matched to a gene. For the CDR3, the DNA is TGTGCCAGCAGCGAGCGGGAGTCAGGCTTAGAGCAGTACTTC. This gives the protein CASSERESGLEQYF.